This entry lists 3 T cell receptor beta chains sequenced from one sample in a study of blood T cells in healthy people across ages. Primers used in a second PCR of roughly 7 to 12 cycles were a sample-barcoded 5' primer and a J-beta primer mix. TCRdb reanalysed the 5' RACE reads using MiXCR and keeps one entry per CDR3 protein. Of under 2 million distinct CDR3 sequences in the sample, roughly a third were seen once. Specimen: blood. The receptors shown here come from a woman aged 25-40 years in good health.

The chain has TRBV7-2 and TRBJ1-6; D unclear. V was trimmed by 2 bases and J by 0 bases, leaving 5 bases between them. The CDR3 has 15 amino acids. Germline CDR1 reads SGHTA; CDR2 reads FQGNSA. The chain's CDR3 is CASSLLSSYNSPLHF. The CDR3 bases are TGTGCCAGCAGCTTACTAAGCTCCTATAATTCACCCCTCCACTTT.

The rearrangement uses TRBV6-1 and TRBJ2-3; 9 nucleotides align to TRBD2. The germline V gene has CDR1 MNHNS and CDR2 SASEGT. The CDR3 extends over 16 amino acids. The trim removed 6 bases at V and 0 bases at J, leaving 7 bases unmatched. This CDR3 reads CASRGLLAGSTDTQYF. CDR3 bases: TGTGCCAGCAGGGGCTTGCTAGCGGGGAGCACAGATACGCAGTATTTT.

This sequence joins TRBV27 and TRBJ2-7; D gene ambiguous. This CDR3 contains 15 residues. V was shortened by 2 bases and J by 2 bases, with 13 bases between the two germline ends. Germline CDR1 is MNHEY and CDR2 is SMNVEV (reference sequence). The CDR3 DNA reads TGTGCCAGCAGTTTAAGGGCAGCCCTTCCCTACGAGCAGTACTTC. Residues: CASSLRAALPYEQYF.